This T cell receptor beta chain derives from a study of cytomegalovirus exposure and HLA in healthy donors. Findings and limits, study-wide: Sequencing depth across donors, presence/absence analyses assumed, was roughly uniform.

This clone was seen more than once but under ten times. Its antigen is unknown. In the PCR, 60 Vbeta and 13 Jbeta primers were used. The table came from immunoSEQ multiplex PCR; TCRdb's copy has only in-frame clones and leaves some out. The sample has about 150,000 clones, 70% to 80% seen once. Germline CDR1 is SGHRS and CDR2 is YFSETQ. The CDR3 extends over 17 amino acids. V was pared by 1 base and J by 2 bases, with 16 bases between. The chain employs TRBV5-1 and TRBJ2-1, with D perhaps matching TRBD2 (6 bases). Sequenced sample: PBMCs. This TCR was recovered from a middle-aged man in good health and CMV-seropositive. The CDR3, as DNA: TGCGCCAGCAGCTTGAAACAAGGCGGGACCACCTACAATGAGCAGTTCTTC. This sequence encodes CASSLKQGGTTYNEQFF.